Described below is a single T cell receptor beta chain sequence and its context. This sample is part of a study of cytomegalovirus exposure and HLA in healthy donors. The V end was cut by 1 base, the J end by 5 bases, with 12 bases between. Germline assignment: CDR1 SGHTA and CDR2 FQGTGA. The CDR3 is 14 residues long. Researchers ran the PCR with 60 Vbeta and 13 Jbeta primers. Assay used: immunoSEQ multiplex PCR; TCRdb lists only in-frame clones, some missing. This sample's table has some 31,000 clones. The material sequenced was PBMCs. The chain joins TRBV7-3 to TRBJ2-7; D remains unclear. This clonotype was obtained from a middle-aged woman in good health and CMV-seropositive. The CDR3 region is CASSLMGSSNEQYF. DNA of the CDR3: TGTGCCAGCAGCTTAATGGGCAGTTCGAACGAGCAGTACTTC.